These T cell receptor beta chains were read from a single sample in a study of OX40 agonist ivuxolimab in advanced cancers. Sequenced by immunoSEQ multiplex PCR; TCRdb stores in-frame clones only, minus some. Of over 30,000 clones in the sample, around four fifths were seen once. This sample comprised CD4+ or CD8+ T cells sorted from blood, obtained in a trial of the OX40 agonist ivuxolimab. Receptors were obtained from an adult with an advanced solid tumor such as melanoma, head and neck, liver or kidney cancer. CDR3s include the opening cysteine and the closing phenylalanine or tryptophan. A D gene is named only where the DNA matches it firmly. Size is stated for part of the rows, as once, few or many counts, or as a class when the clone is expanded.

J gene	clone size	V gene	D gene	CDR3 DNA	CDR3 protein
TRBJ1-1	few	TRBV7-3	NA	TGTGCCAGCAGCTTATCGGGGCAGGGGATCCCGAACACTGAAGCTTTCTTT	CASSLSGQGIPNTEAFF
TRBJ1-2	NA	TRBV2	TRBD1	TGTGCCAGCAGGAAACCGGGACAGAACTATGGCTACACCTTC	CASRKPGQNYGYTF
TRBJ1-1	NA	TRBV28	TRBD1	TGTGCCAGTCATGTTTGGACAGGGGACACTGAAGCTTTCTTT	CASHVWTGDTEAFF
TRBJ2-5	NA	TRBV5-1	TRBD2	TGCGCCAGTTCGGGAGGGAAGGGTCGCCAAGAGACCCAGTACTTC	CASSGGKGRQETQYF
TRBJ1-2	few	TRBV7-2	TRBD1	TGTGCCAGCAGCATCATATCGGGACAGGGGTACTATGGCTACACCTTC	CASSIISGQGYYGYTF
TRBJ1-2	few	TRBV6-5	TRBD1	TGTGCCAGCAGTTCCCAGGGGGGTAATGGAGGCTACACCTTC	CASSSQGGNGGYTF
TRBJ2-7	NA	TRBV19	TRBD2	TGTGCCAGTAGTAGGTTAGCGGGTAGCTACGAGCAGTACTTC	CASSRLAGSYEQYF
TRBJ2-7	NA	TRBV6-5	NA	TGTGCCAGCAGTTACCGGGTGCCCTCCTACGAGCAGTACTTC	CASSYRVPSYEQYF
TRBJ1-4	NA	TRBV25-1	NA	TGTGCCAGCAGTGAGGTTGGGACAACGGAATTTAATGAAAAACTGTTTTTT	CASSEVGTTEFNEKLFF
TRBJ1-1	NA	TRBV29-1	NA	TGCAGCGTTGCCGGTGGTGACAAAGGATGGCCTGAAGCTTTCTTT	CSVAGGDKGWPEAFF
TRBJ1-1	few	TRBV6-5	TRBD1	TGTGCCAGCAGTTACAGTACGACAGGGATGAACACTGAAGCTTTCTTT	CASSYSTTGMNTEAFF
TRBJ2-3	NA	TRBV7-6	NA	TGTGCCAGCAGCCCAGGACCAGCGCCAAGCACAGATACGCAGTATTTT	CASSPGPAPSTDTQYF
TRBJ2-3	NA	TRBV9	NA	TGTGCCAGCAGCGTAGGAGGGGGGATCACAGATACGCAGTATTTT	CASSVGGGITDTQYF
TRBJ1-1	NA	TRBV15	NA	TGTGCCACCAGCAGAGGGCGTAACATGAACACTGAAGCTTTCTTT	CATSRGRNMNTEAFF
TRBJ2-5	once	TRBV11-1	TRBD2	TGTGCCAGCAGCCCAAAATTAGCGGGAGTAGAGACCCAGTACTTC	CASSPKLAGVETQYF
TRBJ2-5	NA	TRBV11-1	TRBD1	TGTGCCAGCAGCTTGCCAGGGGGCGATGGCGGGACCCAGTACTTC	CASSLPGGDGGTQYF
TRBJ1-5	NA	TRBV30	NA	TGTGCCTGGAGTGTAGGGTTTCGGGGTCAGCCCCAGCATTTT	CAWSVGFRGQPQHF
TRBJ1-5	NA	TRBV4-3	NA	TGCGCCAGCAGCCAAGATGGGGGTTGGGGAAATCAGCCCCAGCATTTT	CASSQDGGWGNQPQHF
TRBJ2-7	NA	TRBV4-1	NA	TGCGCCAGCAGCCAAACAGCTGTTGGGACCTACGAGCAGTACTTC	CASSQTAVGTYEQYF
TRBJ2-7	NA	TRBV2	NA	TGTGCCAGCAGAGCGGTGGGGGAGCAGTACTTC	CASRAVGEQYF